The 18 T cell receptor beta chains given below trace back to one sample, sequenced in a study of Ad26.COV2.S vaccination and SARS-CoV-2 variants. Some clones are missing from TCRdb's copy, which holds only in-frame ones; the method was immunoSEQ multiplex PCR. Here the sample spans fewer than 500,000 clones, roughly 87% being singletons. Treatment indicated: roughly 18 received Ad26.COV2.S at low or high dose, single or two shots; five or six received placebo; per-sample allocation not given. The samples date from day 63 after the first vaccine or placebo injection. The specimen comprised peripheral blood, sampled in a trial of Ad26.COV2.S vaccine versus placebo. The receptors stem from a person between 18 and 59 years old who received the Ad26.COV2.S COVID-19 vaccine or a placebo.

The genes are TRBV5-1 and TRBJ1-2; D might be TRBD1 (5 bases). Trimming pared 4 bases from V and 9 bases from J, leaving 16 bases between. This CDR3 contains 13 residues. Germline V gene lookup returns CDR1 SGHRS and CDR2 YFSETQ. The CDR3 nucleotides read TGCGCCAGCAGCCCCGGCCCACAGGAGCGCTACACCTTC. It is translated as CASSPGPQERYTF.

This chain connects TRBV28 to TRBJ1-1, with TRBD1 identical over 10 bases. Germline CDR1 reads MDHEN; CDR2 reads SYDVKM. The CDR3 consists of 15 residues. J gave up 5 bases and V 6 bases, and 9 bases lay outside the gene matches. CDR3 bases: TGTGCCAGCAGACACCAGACAGGGGGCGATACTGAAGCTTTCTTT. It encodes CASRHQTGGDTEAFF. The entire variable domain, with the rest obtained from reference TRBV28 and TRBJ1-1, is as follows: DVKVTQSSRYLVKRTGEKVFLECVQDMDHENMFWYRQDPGLGLRLIYFSYDVKMKEKGDIPEGYSVSREKKERFSLILESASTNQTSMYLCASRHQTGGDTEAFFGQGTRLTVV.

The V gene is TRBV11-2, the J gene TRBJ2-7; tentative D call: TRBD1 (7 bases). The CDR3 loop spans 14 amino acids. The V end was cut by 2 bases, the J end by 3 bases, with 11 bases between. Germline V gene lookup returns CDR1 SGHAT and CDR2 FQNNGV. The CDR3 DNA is TGTGCCAGCAGCTTATCAGGGGGAGGCTACGAGCAGTACTTC. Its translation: CASSLSGGGYEQYF.

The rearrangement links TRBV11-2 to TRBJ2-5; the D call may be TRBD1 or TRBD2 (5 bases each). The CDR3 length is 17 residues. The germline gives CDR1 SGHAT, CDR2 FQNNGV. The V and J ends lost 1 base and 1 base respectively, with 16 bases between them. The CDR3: CASSLVRVWGVQETQYF. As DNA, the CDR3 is TGTGCCAGCAGCTTAGTCAGGGTTTGGGGAGTCCAAGAGACCCAGTACTTC.

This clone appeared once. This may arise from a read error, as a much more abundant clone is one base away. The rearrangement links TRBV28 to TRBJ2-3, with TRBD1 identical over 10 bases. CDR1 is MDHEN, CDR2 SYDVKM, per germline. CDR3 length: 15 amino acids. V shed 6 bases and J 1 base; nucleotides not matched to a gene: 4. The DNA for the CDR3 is TGTGCCAGCAGCGAGGGACAGGGGCGCACAGATACGCAGTATTTT. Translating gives CASSEGQGRTDTQYF.

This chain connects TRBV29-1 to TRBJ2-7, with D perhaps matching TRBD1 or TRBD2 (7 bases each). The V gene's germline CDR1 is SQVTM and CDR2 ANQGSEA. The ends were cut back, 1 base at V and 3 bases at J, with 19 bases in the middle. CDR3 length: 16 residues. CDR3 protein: CSVEGGGQFDLYEQYF. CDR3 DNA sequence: TGCAGCGTTGAAGGGGGGGGACAGTTCGACCTCTACGAGCAGTACTTC.

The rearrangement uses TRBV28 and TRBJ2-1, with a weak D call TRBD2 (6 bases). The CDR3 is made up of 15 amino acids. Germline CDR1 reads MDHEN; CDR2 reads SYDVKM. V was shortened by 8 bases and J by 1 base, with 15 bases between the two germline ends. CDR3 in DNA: TGTGCCAGCCAGATAGGAGGGCGTTCCTACAATGAGCAGTTCTTC. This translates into CASQIGGRSYNEQFF.

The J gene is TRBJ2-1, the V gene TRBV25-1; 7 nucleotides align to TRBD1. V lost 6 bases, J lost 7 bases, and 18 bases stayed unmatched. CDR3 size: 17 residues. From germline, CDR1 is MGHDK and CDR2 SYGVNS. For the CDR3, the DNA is TGTGCCAGCAGCCCGCTAACTGCGACAGGGAAATTGAATGAGCAGTTCTTC. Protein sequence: CASSPLTATGKLNEQFF.

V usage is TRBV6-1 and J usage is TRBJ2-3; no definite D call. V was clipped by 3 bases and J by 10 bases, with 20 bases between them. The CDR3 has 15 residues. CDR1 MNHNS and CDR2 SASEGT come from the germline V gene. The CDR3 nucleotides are TGTGCCAGCAGTGATAGAGCGAGGTCCCTTTTCGCGCAGTATTTT. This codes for CASSDRARSLFAQYF.

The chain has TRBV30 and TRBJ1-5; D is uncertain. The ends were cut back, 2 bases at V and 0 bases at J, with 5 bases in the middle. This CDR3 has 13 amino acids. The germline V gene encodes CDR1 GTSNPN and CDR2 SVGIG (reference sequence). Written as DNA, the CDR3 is TGTGCCTGGAGTTCAGATAGCAATCAGCCCCAGCATTTT. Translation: CAWSSDSNQPQHF.

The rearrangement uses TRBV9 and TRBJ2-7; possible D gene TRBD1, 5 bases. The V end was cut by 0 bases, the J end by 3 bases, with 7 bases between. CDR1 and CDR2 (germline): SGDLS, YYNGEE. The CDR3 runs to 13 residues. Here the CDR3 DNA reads TGTGCCAGCAGCGTAGACGACAGCTACGAGCAGTACTTC. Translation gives CASSVDDSYEQYF. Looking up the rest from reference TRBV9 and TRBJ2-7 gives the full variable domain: DSGVTQTPKHLITATGQRVTLRCSPRSGDLSVYWYQQSLDQGLQFLIQYYNGEERAKGNILERFSAQQFPDLHSELNLSSLELGDSALYFCASSVDDSYEQYFGPGTRLTVT.

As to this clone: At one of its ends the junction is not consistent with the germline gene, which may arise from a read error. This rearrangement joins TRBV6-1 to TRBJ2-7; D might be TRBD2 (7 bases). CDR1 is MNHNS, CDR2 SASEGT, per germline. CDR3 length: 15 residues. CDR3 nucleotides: TGTGCCAGCTGTGAAGGGGGGGGCGGGATCTACGAGCAGTACTTC. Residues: CASCEGGGGIYEQYF.

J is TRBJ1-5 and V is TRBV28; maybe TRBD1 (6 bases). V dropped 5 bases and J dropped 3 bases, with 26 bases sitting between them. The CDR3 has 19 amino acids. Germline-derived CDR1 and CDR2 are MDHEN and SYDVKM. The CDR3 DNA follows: TGTGCCAGCAGTCCCATCACACAAGGTTGGACAGAGAACAATCAGCCCCAGCATTTT. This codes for CASSPITQGWTENNQPQHF. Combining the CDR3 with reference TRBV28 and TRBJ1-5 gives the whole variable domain DVKVTQSSRYLVKRTGEKVFLECVQDMDHENMFWYRQDPGLGLRLIYFSYDVKMKEKGDIPEGYSVSREKKERFSLILESASTNQTSMYLCASSPITQGWTENNQPQHFGDGTRLSIL.

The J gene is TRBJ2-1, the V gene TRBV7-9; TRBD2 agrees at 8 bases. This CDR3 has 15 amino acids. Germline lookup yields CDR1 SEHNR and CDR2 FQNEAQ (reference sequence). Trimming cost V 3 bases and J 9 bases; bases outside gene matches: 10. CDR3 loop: CASSFDGRAGSEQFF. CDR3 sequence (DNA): TGTGCCAGCAGCTTTGACGGGAGGGCCGGCAGTGAGCAGTTCTTC.

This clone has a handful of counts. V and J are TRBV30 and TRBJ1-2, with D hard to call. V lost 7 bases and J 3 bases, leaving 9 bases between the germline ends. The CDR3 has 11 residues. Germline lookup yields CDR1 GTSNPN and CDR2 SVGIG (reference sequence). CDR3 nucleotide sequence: TGTGCCTCCCAGCGTGACTATGGCTACACCTTC. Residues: CASQRDYGYTF.

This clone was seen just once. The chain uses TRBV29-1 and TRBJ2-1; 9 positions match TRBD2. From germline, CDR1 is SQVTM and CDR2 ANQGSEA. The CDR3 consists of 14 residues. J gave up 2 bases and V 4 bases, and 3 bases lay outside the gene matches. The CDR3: CSVGLAGAYNEQFF. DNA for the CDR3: TGCAGCGTTGGATTAGCGGGGGCCTACAATGAGCAGTTCTTC.

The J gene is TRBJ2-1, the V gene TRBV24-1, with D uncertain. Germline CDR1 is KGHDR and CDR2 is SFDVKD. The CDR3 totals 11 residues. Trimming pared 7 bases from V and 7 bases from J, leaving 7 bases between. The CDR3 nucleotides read TGTGCCACCAGATTGGGTAATGAGCAGTTCTTC. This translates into CATRLGNEQFF.

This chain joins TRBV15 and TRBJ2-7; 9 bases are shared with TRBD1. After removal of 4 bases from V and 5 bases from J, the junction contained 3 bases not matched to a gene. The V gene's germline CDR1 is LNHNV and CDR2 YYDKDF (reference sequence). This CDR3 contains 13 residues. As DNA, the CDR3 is TGTGCCACCAGCAAGGGGGACAGGGACGAGCAGTACTTC. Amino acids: CATSKGDRDEQYF.